These 27 T cell receptor beta chains were all obtained from the same sample, sequenced in a study of T cell responses to AZD1222 COVID-19 vaccine. TCRdb keeps only in-frame clones here, not all; method: immunoSEQ multiplex PCR. The sample holds about 160,000 clones, about nine tenths seen once. Sequencing was performed on peripheral blood, taken on day 0 of AZD1222 vaccination. The source is an adult in good health.

The chain employs TRBV5-1 and TRBJ2-3, with unresolved D. V dropped 0 bases and J dropped 0 bases, with 8 bases sitting between them. The CDR3 has 15 amino acids. CDR1 and CDR2 from the germline V gene are SGHRS and YFSETQ. CDR3 sequence (DNA): TGCGCCAGCAGCTTGGTAACAGCTAGCACAGATACGCAGTATTTT. Its translation: CASSLVTASTDTQYF.

The chain employs TRBV9 and TRBJ2-1, with TRBD2 as a possible D gene (6 bases). Trimming stripped 0 bases from V and 3 bases from J, with 10 bases between. The CDR3 spans 15 residues. The germline V gene encodes CDR1 SGDLS and CDR2 YYNGEE. In DNA form, the CDR3 reads TGTGCCAGCAGCGTAGCGGGAGACAGCTACAATGAGCAGTTCTTC. It is translated as CASSVAGDSYNEQFF. The variable domain in full, with the rest retrieved from reference TRBV9 and TRBJ2-1, is DSGVTQTPKHLITATGQRVTLRCSPRSGDLSVYWYQQSLDQGLQFLIQYYNGEERAKGNILERFSAQQFPDLHSELNLSSLELGDSALYFCASSVAGDSYNEQFFGPGTRLTVL.

V gene TRBV13 combines with J gene TRBJ1-2; D gene ambiguous. V was cut by 1 base and J by 8 bases, with 8 bases left in between. Germline V gene lookup returns CDR1 PRHDT and CDR2 FYEKMQ (reference sequence). The CDR3 is made up of 12 amino acids. CDR3 sequence: CASSLEERGYTF. The CDR3 DNA reads as TGTGCCAGCAGCTTAGAAGAGAGGGGCTACACCTTC.

The chain couples TRBV5-4 to TRBJ1-6; D gene uncertain. This CDR3 is built from 13 residues. CDR1 SGHNT and CDR2 YYREEE come from the germline V gene (reference sequence). Trimming pared 0 bases from V and 8 bases from J, leaving 6 bases between. The chain's CDR3 is CASSLGGDSPLHF. Written as DNA, the CDR3 is TGTGCCAGCAGCTTGGGTGGGGATTCACCCCTCCACTTT.

This chain connects TRBV6-2 or TRBV6-3 to TRBJ1-1, with 8 bases identical to TRBD1. Unmatched junction bases numbered 7, after V lost 5 bases and J lost 8 bases. The CDR3 covers 13 residues. From germline, CDR1 is MNHEY and CDR2 SVGEGT. The CDR3 DNA follows: TGTGCCAGCAGTACGACAGGGGTTTTGGAAGCTTTCTTT. Translation: CASSTTGVLEAFF.

J is TRBJ2-7 and V is TRBV20-1; no clear D gene. Germline-derived CDR1 and CDR2 are DFQATT and SNEGSKA (reference sequence). The V and J ends lost 6 bases and 1 base respectively, with 7 bases between them. This CDR3 contains 11 residues. The CDR3 loop is CSAPRSYEQYF. DNA of the CDR3: TGCAGTGCGCCTCGATCCTACGAGCAGTACTTC.

The V and J genes are TRBV18 and TRBJ1-2; 7 bases fit TRBD1. The CDR3 is made up of 15 amino acids. The J segment lost 8 bases and the V segment lost 6 bases, leaving 15 bases of the junction unmatched. In germline, CDR1 is KGHSH, CDR2 LQKENI. In DNA form, the CDR3 reads TGTGCCAGCTCGGGCGCGGCGGGGGACAGAAACGGCTACACCTTC. It specifies CASSGAAGDRNGYTF. Together with reference TRBV18 and TRBJ1-2, the CDR3 gives the full variable domain: NAGVMQNPRHLVRRRGQEARLRCSPMKGHSHVYWYRQLPEEGLKFMVYLQKENIIDESGMPKERFSAEFPKEGPSILRIQQVVRGDSAAYFCASSGAAGDRNGYTFGSGTRLTVV.

The chain joins TRBV27 to TRBJ1-5, with 9 bases aligning to TRBD1. CDR3 length equals 16 residues. The V and J ends lost 2 bases and 7 bases, in that order; junction bases with no gene match: 9. Germline CDR1 MNHEY, CDR2 SMNVEV (reference sequence). The CDR3 here is CASSLTSGTGRQPQHF. The CDR3 DNA sequence: TGTGCCAGCAGTTTAACTTCCGGGACAGGGCGACAGCCCCAGCATTTT.

The rearrangement uses TRBV6-5 and TRBJ1-2, with D perhaps matching TRBD1 (5 bases). CDR1 is MNHEY, CDR2 SVGAGI, per germline. The CDR3 sequence is 15 residues long. The V end was cut by 6 bases, the J end by 3 bases, with 17 bases between. The CDR3, as DNA: TGTGCCAGCAGGAACCTCTGGGACGTTGACTATGGCTACACCTTC. It is translated as CASRNLWDVDYGYTF.

In DNA, the CDR3 is TGTGCCAGCAGTGAGTGGGGACAGATTAGCACAGATACGCAGTATTTT. This sequence encodes CASSEWGQISTDTQYF. The V and J genes are TRBV6-1 and TRBJ2-3; 7 bases map to TRBD1. Germline trimming cut 3 bases from V and 0 bases from J; bases unmatched to any gene: 6. Germline V gene sequence: CDR1 MNHNS, CDR2 SASEGT. The CDR3 is made up of 16 amino acids.

This chain links TRBV6-2 or TRBV6-3 with TRBJ2-1; 10 bases line up with TRBD2. There are 15 residues in the CDR3. J gave up 8 bases and V 5 bases, and 9 bases lay outside the gene matches. Looked up from germline, CDR1 is MNHEY and CDR2 is SVGEGT. CDR3 in amino acids: CASSLIAGGPDEQFF. DNA for the CDR3: TGTGCCAGCAGTCTGATAGCGGGAGGCCCCGATGAGCAGTTCTTC.

This chain uses TRBV19 with TRBJ1-2; D might be TRBD1 (6 bases). This CDR3 contains 15 residues. V gave up 7 bases and J gave up 0 bases, with 15 bases separating them. CDR1 and CDR2 (germline): LNHDA, SQIVND (reference sequence). This CDR3 reads CASKMNRETNYGYTF. The CDR3 region has the DNA TGTGCCAGTAAGATGAACAGGGAGACTAACTATGGCTACACCTTC.

In its sample, this clone was seen a few times. Other DNA sequences in the same sample also yield this CDR3. The V call is TRBV6-4, the J call TRBJ2-1; 8 bases line up with TRBD2. This CDR3 has 15 amino acids. V lost 3 bases, J lost 4 bases, and 5 bases stayed unmatched. Germline CDR1 MRHNA, CDR2 SNTAGT. CDR3 coding DNA: TGTGCCAGCAGTGAGGCGGGAGGTAGTTACAATGAGCAGTTCTTC. It yields the protein CASSEAGGSYNEQFF.

The chain is built from TRBV11-2 and TRBJ2-7, with TRBD1 matching 7 bases. Germline V gene sequence: CDR1 SGHAT, CDR2 FQNNGV. J gave up 4 bases and V 1 base, and 7 bases lay outside the gene matches. The CDR3 has 15 residues. The CDR3 nucleotides are TGTGCCAGCAGCTTAGGACAGGGAGAGCAGTACGAGCAGTACTTC. It specifies CASSLGQGEQYEQYF.

This clone was found a few times. This rearrangement joins TRBV28 to TRBJ1-2; tentatively, D is TRBD1 (5 bases). Trimming took 4 bases from V and 2 from J, leaving 11 bases between them. The CDR3 runs to 14 residues. Germline V gene sequence: CDR1 MDHEN, CDR2 SYDVKM. This CDR3 is CASSSPGRNYGYTF. The CDR3 region has the DNA TGTGCCAGCAGTTCGCCGGGACGGAACTATGGCTACACCTTC.

CDR3 residues: CASSLRQGSYGYTF. The CDR3, as DNA: TGTGCCAGCAGCTTAAGACAGGGCTCTTATGGCTACACCTTC. J is TRBJ1-2 and V is TRBV11-2; 7 bases fit TRBD1. This CDR3 comprises 14 residues. With 2 bases clipped from V and 5 bases from J, the junction kept 5 bases outside the gene matches. Germline CDR1 reads SGHAT; CDR2 reads FQNNGV.

V gene TRBV7-6 combines with J gene TRBJ1-3; D gene unclear. V was clipped by 2 bases and J by 3 bases, with 17 bases between them. Germline V lookup: CDR1 SGHVS, CDR2 FNYEAQ. The CDR3 contains 17 residues. This CDR3 is CASSLNIIGGGGNTIYF. The CDR3 DNA reads as TGTGCCAGCAGCTTAAATATTATAGGAGGAGGTGGAAACACCATATATTTT. Full variable domain (rest looked up from reference TRBV7-6 and TRBJ1-3): GAGVSQSPRYKVTKRGQDVALRCDPISGHVSLYWYRQALGQGPEFLTYFNYEAQQDKSGLPNDRFSAERPEGSISTLTIQRTEQRDSAMYRCASSLNIIGGGGNTIYFGEGSWLTVV.

This chain links TRBV24-1 with TRBJ2-4; no clear D. The CDR3 consists of 15 residues. The germline V and J ends were trimmed by 6 bases and 0 bases, with 11 bases remaining between them. Per germline, CDR1 KGHDR and CDR2 SFDVKD. CDR3 sequence (DNA): TGTGCCACCAGTTCGGCAGAGGAAGCCAAAAACATTCAGTACTTC. This encodes CATSSAEEAKNIQYF.

V is TRBV28 and J is TRBJ2-3; perhaps TRBD2 as D (5 bases). Germline V gives CDR1 MDHEN, CDR2 SYDVKM. The CDR3 is 15 residues long. Trimming removed 7 bases from V and 2 bases from J, with 16 bases in between. CDR3 region: CASTQAPGNTDTQYF. The CDR3 bases are TGTGCCAGCACCCAAGCCCCCGGGAACACAGATACGCAGTATTTT.

The chain joins TRBV29-1 to TRBJ1-1, with 8 bases identical to TRBD1. The CDR3 length is 15 residues. Germline CDR1 and CDR2: SQVTM and ANQGSEA. V shed 3 bases and J 1 base; nucleotides not matched to a gene: 7. The CDR3 region is CSVEAWQGANTEAFF. The CDR3 bases are TGCAGCGTTGAGGCTTGGCAGGGGGCGAACACTGAAGCTTTCTTT.

In this sample, this clone turned up a few times. V usage is TRBV5-4 and J usage is TRBJ2-3, with D perhaps matching TRBD1 or TRBD2 (6 bases each). The CDR3 has 14 residues. Germline CDR1 reads SGHNT; CDR2 reads YYREEE (reference sequence). Trimming left V 0 bases short and J 2 bases short, with 7 bases between. The CDR3 DNA reads as TGTGCCAGCAGCTTGGCGGGGGCCACAGATACGCAGTATTTT. This translates into CASSLAGATDTQYF.

The V call is TRBV7-2, the J call TRBJ1-2; 8 bases fit TRBD1. V shed 1 base, J shed 2 bases, and the junction held 15 bases outside the gene matches. In germline, CDR1 is SGHTA, CDR2 FQGNSA. This CDR3 comprises 19 residues. CDR3 amino acids: CASSLVSRPSGQGNYGYTF. DNA for the CDR3: TGTGCCAGCAGCTTAGTTAGCCGACCATCTGGACAGGGCAACTATGGCTACACCTTC.

The V gene is TRBV30, the J gene TRBJ2-7; 7 nucleotides match TRBD2. Germline CDR1 is GTSNPN and CDR2 is SVGIG (reference sequence). The CDR3 loop spans 13 amino acids. The CDR3 region is CALGGGSGYEQYF. CDR3 coding DNA: TGTGCTTTGGGGGGGGGAAGTGGGTACGAGCAGTACTTC.

This clone showed up just once. The chain couples TRBV19 to TRBJ1-3; the match to TRBD1 covers 7 bases. V lost 6 bases to trimming and J lost 4 bases; unmatched junction nucleotides: 12. The CDR3 extends over 16 amino acids. CDR1 LNHDA and CDR2 SQIVND come from the germline V gene (reference sequence). The CDR3 here is CASSAAGGASGNTIYF. In nucleotides, the CDR3 is TGTGCCAGTAGCGCGGCAGGGGGAGCGTCCGGAAACACCATATATTTT.

This clone has a single count. The V gene is TRBV9, the J gene TRBJ1-2; no clear D. The germline CDR1 and CDR2 sequences are SGDLS and YYNGEE. The CDR3 has 10 amino acids. Trimming cost V 5 bases and J 5 bases, with 4 bases left between them. The CDR3 loop reads CASSKYGYTF. CDR3 DNA: TGTGCCAGCAGTAAGTATGGCTACACCTTC.

The genes are TRBV5-1 and TRBJ1-6, with D tentatively TRBD1 (5 bases). Germline V gene data show CDR1 as SGHRS and CDR2 as YFSETQ. This CDR3 has 15 amino acids. The ends were cut back, 2 bases at V and 5 bases at J, with 11 bases in the middle. The CDR3 bases are TGCGCCAGCAGCTTCCAGGGTGCCCATAATTCACCCCTCCACTTT. It is translated as CASSFQGAHNSPLHF. Full variable domain (missing parts from reference TRBV5-1 and TRBJ1-6): KAGVTQTPRYLIKTRGQQVTLSCSPISGHRSVSWYQQTPGQGLQFLFEYFSETQRNKGNFPGRFSGRQFSNSRSEMNVSTLELGDSALYLCASSFQGAHNSPLHFGNGTRLTVT.

The chain is built from TRBV28 and TRBJ1-2, with D tentatively TRBD1 (6 bases). CDR3 length equals 14 residues. The V gene lost 5 bases and the J gene lost 5 bases, with 15 bases spanning the gap. Germline CDR1 and CDR2: MDHEN and SYDVKM. The CDR3 sequence is CASSPTTDRYGYTF. In nucleotides, the CDR3 is TGTGCCAGCAGTCCCACAACGGACAGATATGGCTACACCTTC.